The 2 T cell receptor beta chains presented below share a single source sample, sequenced in a study of blood T cell repertoires in COVID-19. Only in-frame clones appear in the TCRdb table, and some are missing; sequencing was by immunoSEQ multiplex PCR. Found here are some 220,000 clones, more than 65% of them singletons; the top ten hold 3%. Source material: peripheral blood. The receptors derive from a woman in her twenties or thirties who had recovered from COVID-19.

This chain joins TRBV12-3 or TRBV12-4 and TRBJ2-1, with TRBD2 identical over 8 bases. The CDR3 has 12 residues. With V trimmed by 3 bases and J by 13 bases, 5 bases remained unmatched. The CDR3 nucleotides are TGTGCCAGCAGTTTGGGGGGGACTAGTCAGTTCTTC. Protein: CASSLGGTSQFF.

The chain couples TRBV3-1 (or the pseudogene TRBV3-2) to TRBJ1-4; 7 bases fit TRBD1. The CDR3 extends over 15 amino acids. The V gene end was trimmed by 3 bases and the J gene end by 8 bases; junction bases not matched to a gene: 9. Germline loops: CDR1 LGHDT, CDR2 YNNKEL (reference sequence). CDR3 bases: TGTGCCAGCAGCCAGCCCGACAGGGCAGGGGAAAAACTGTTTTTT. Translation gives CASSQPDRAGEKLFF.